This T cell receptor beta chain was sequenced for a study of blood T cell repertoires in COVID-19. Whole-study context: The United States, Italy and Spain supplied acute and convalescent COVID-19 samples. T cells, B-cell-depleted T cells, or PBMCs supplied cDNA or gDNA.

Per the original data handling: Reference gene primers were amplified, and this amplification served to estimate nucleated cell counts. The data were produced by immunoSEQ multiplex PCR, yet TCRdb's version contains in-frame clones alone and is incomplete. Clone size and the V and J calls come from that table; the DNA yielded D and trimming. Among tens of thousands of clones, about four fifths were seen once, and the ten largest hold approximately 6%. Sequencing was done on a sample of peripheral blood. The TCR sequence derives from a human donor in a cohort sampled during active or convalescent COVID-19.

CDR3 nucleotides: TGTGCCAGCAGCTTAGCCCAGGCTAGCGGGGGAACCTACGAGCAGTACTTC. Protein product: CASSLAQASGGTYEQYF. The V gene is TRBV7-2, the J gene TRBJ2-7; TRBD2 aligns across 10 bases. J lost 2 bases, V lost 0 bases, and 7 bases had no gene match. The CDR3 length is 17 residues. Germline CDR1 and CDR2: SGHTA and FQGNSA.